The rows below give T cell receptor beta chains drawn from one sample of a study of immune cell composition in non-small cell lung cancer. Sequencing was performed with immunoSEQ multiplex PCR; in TCRdb, only in-frame clones are kept and a portion is missing. The sample lists some 2,500 clones; 65% to 80% were seen once. Source material: lung tumor tissue. These receptors were obtained from a human donor with non-small cell lung cancer. The CDR3 runs from the conserved cysteine through the conserved F or W. A D gene is named only where the DNA matches it firmly. Clone size appears in some rows only: once, few, many, or a class for an expanded clone.

d_call clone_size j_call v_call cdr3_nt cdr3_aa
. . TRBJ2-1 TRBV28 TGTGCCAGCAAATTCGACAGGACCTACAATGAGCAGTTCTTC CASKFDRTYNEQFF
. . TRBJ1-5 TRBV4-1 TGCGCCAGCAGCCCACCCACAGGGAGGGGAACTAATCAGCCCCAGCATTTT CASSPPTGRGTNQPQHF
. . TRBJ2-2 TRBV18 TGTGCCAGCTCGGAACAGGGCGGGGAGCTGTTTTTT CASSEQGGELFF
TRBD2 few TRBJ2-5 TRBV5-1 TGCGCCAGCAGCGGGGGGGGACTGGAGGGGGAGACCCAGTACTTC CASSGGGLEGETQYF
. . TRBJ1-1 TRBV7-3 TGTGCCAGCAGCTCCCAGGGGAATACTGAAGCTTTCTTT CASSSQGNTEAFF
TRBD1 . TRBJ2-7 TRBV7-2 TGTGCCAGCAGCCCTGTTTTTGGGCAGGGGGCCTACGAGCAGTACTTC CASSPVFGQGAYEQYF
. few TRBJ2-2 TRBV7-3 TGTGCCAGCAGCCCATCCGGACAGGGAGGGACCGGGGAGCTGTTTTTT CASSPSGQGGTGELFF
. few TRBJ1-6 TRBV2 TGTGCCAGCAGTGCCCGACTGGCCCTCCACTTT CASSARLALHF
TRBD1 . TRBJ1-5 TRBV28 TGTGCCAGCAGTCCAAGGACAGGTTTTGCCCGATTTAGCAATCAGCCCCAGCATTTT CASSPRTGFARFSNQPQHF
. . TRBJ2-7 TRBV5-1 TGCGCCAGCAGCTTGGGGGGTCGGGACACCCTGTCCTACGAGCAGTACTTC CASSLGGRDTLSYEQYF
. . TRBJ2-3 TRBV18 TGTGCCAGCTCACCACCGACCCAGGGCCCAGATACGCAGTATTTT CASSPPTQGPDTQYF
. . TRBJ1-1 TRBV2 TGTGCCAGCAGTGGTTCAGGGGTCCGTTCAGCTTTCTTT CASSGSGVRSAFF
. . TRBJ1-1 TRBV7-3 TGTGCCAGCCTTCCCAAAGGGGGAAACACTGAAGCTTTCTTT CASLPKGGNTEAFF
. . TRBJ1-2 TRBV28 TGTGCCAGCAGTTTAGACAGATCGGTTGGTGGCTACACCTTC CASSLDRSVGGYTF
. . TRBJ2-1 TRBV10-3 TGTGCCATCAGGCCGGAGGGGGGGGCAGAAAATGAGCAGTTCTTC CAIRPEGGAENEQFF
. . TRBJ2-5 TRBV4-1 TGCGCCAGCAGCCAAGGCGCCAGGGAGGCTCAAGAGACCCAGTACTTC CASSQGAREAQETQYF
. . TRBJ1-1 TRBV5-5 TGTGCCAGCAGCTTACCCGACGGGGGGCGGGCTTTCTTT CASSLPDGGRAFF
. . TRBJ2-5 TRBV10-3 TGTGCCATCAGTGACACAGGTGAAGAGACCCAGTACTTC CAISDTGEETQYF
. . TRBJ2-7 TRBV18 TGTGCCAGCTCACCACCGTGGGAGTCCTACGAGCAGTACTTC CASSPPWESYEQYF